The clone carrying this T cell receptor (beta chain) was detected ten times or more. What it binds is unknown. As for the cDNA, it was generated by 5'RACE with 10-nucleotide random UMIs. Sequencing runs each yielded over 170 million TCR-beta sequences from 15-18 subjects. MiXCR, applied by TCRdb to the 5' RACE reads, yields one record per CDR3 protein. Of around 49,000 distinct CDR3 sequences listed, 8% to 10% were seen once; the top ten hold about 1.5%. The CDR3 has 13 residues. V dropped 6 bases and J dropped 6; count of bases not matched to a gene: 3. This sample stems from a study of neurological immune-mediated disorders. Whole-study findings and limits: Among expanded clones, no CDR3 amino acid sequences were shared across subjects, a pattern suggesting private repertoires in all groups.

Sample time point: longitudinal time-point 1 (baseline). Unsorted libraries were generated from 2 million PBMCs. These cells had been stored in RNAlater at -80 C. What was sequenced was PBMCs. V and J are TRBV12-3 or TRBV12-4 and TRBJ2-2; TRBD2 matches 8 bases. This receptor was identified in a woman between 35 and 50 years old in good health. This chain's CDR3 is CASRRTSPGELFF. CDR3 sequence (DNA): TGTGCCAGCAGGCGGACTAGCCCCGGGGAGCTGTTTTTT.